Below, 5 T cell receptor beta chains from the same sample are listed, as sequenced in a study of control samples from healthy donors and cancer patients. Libraries were prepared by immunoSEQ multiplex PCR; TCRdb keeps only in-frame clonotypes and omits some of them. The table lists some 160,000 clones, about 90% of them singletons, with 0.68% in the top ten. Material for sequencing was blood. Source of these receptors: a woman aged 25-40 years in good health.

The chain joins TRBV30 to TRBJ2-7, with a tentative D call TRBD1 (5 bases). Germline CDR1 GTSNPN, CDR2 SVGIG (reference sequence). The V end was cut by 5 bases, the J end by 3 bases, with 11 bases between. The CDR3 length is 12 residues. The CDR3 spells CAWDRSIYEQYF. The DNA for the CDR3 is TGTGCCTGGGACAGATCTATCTACGAGCAGTACTTC.

CDR3 sequence: CASSWPGRNYNEQFF. The CDR3 DNA sequence: TGTGCCAGCAGCTGGCCGGGACGCAACTACAATGAGCAGTTCTTC. The rearrangement uses TRBV5-4 and TRBJ2-1; either TRBD1 or TRBD2 may supply D (5 bases each). V lost 3 bases to trimming and J lost 3 bases, with 13 bases between them. In germline, CDR1 is SGHNT, CDR2 YYREEE (reference sequence). The CDR3 extends over 15 amino acids. Supplemented by reference TRBV5-4 and TRBJ2-1, the full variable domain reads ETGVTQSPTHLIKTRGQQVTLRCSSQSGHNTVSWYQQALGQGPQFIFQYYREEENGRGNFPPRFSGLQFPNYSSELNVNALELDDSALYLCASSWPGRNYNEQFFGPGTRLTVL.

The rearrangement joins TRBV4-1 to TRBJ1-1; 7 nucleotides line up with TRBD1. With V trimmed by 1 base and J by 4 bases, 6 bases remained unmatched. This CDR3 comprises 15 residues. Germline CDR1 MGHRA, CDR2 YSYEKL. Here the CDR3 DNA reads TGCGCCAGCAGCCAAGTGAAAGGGGGCCTCACTGAAGCTTTCTTT. Translated: CASSQVKGGLTEAFF.

This clone was counted a single time. V and J are TRBV6-1 and TRBJ2-7, with TRBD2 as a possible D gene (6 bases). The CDR3 extends over 14 amino acids. Deletions cut 1 base from V and 2 bases from J, with 9 bases between. Germline CDR1 and CDR2: MNHNS and SASEGT. The CDR3 loop is CASSEGGKAYEQYF. The CDR3 DNA reads as TGTGCCAGCAGTGAAGGCGGGAAGGCCTACGAGCAGTACTTC.

CDR3 loop: CASSQGSRGEQFF. The CDR3 region has the DNA TGTGCCAGCAGCCAGGGGTCGAGGGGAGAGCAGTTCTTC. This chain uses TRBV3-1 (or the pseudogene TRBV3-2) with TRBJ2-1; D tentatively reads TRBD1 or TRBD2 (5 bases each). Germline assignment: CDR1 LGHDT and CDR2 YNNKEL (reference sequence). The CDR3 is 13 amino acids. Between the trimmed V and J ends, which lost 3 bases and 10 bases, there was a span of 13 bases.